A single T cell receptor beta chain is shown here with its context. Antigen: not known. The record originates from a study of T cells after yellow fever vaccination. Study-level results: Detected again after the booster were most primary-vaccination clones, at roughly 95% CD4 and around 91% CD8.

It was through 5'RACE template switching that TCR cDNA was made, with a universal primer site and UMIs added. In TCRdb, the 5' RACE reads were re-called with MiXCR into one record per CDR3 protein. In the table there are more than 300,000 distinct CDR3 sequences, about 11% of which are singletons. The CDR3 has 14 amino acids. CDR1 and CDR2 (germline): MNHNS, SASEGT. Trimming took 8 bases from V and 5 from J, leaving 17 bases between them. The source of this sequence is a man aged 18 to 29 who received the YFV17D yellow fever vaccine. Sample: CD4+ T cells sorted from PBMCs, taken 45 days after the yellow fever booster vaccination. V usage is TRBV6-1 and J usage is TRBJ2-3, with D possibly matching TRBD2 (6 bases). CDR3 protein: CASQSGLLVDTQYF. CDR3 in DNA: TGTGCCAGCCAATCCGGACTACTCGTAGATACGCAGTATTTT.